Listed here are 6 T cell receptor beta chains from one sample, sequenced in a study of T-cell reconstitution after alpha-beta-depleted transplantation in children. Preparation of the TCRbeta library was carried out with unique molecular identifiers. Each CDR3 protein gets one entry after TCRdb re-called the PCR reads with MiXCR. Counted here are approximately 980,000 distinct CDR3 sequences, roughly 29% occurring once; the ten biggest clones make up roughly 31%. The specimen was PBMCs, mostly from graft donor cells, collected 360 days after TCRalphabeta/CD19-depleted stem cell transplant. The receptors originated from a boy in the first two years of life who had a stem cell transplant for SCID, so the T cells may come from the graft donor.

The sample holds a few counts of this clonotype. The chain uses TRBV4-1 and TRBJ2-3, with 7 bases that match TRBD1. The CDR3 is 15 amino acids. Germline-derived CDR1 and CDR2 are MGHRA and YSYEKL. V trimming: 3 bases; J trimming: 5 bases; junction bases outside the gene matches: 8. This CDR3 is CASSHVGTAQDTQYF. The CDR3 nucleotides are TGCGCCAGCAGCCACGTAGGGACAGCCCAAGATACGCAGTATTTT.

This clonotype appeared many times. The chain joins TRBV12-3 or TRBV12-4 to TRBJ2-1, with 9 bases matching TRBD1. The junction had 6 bases not matched to a gene; V was cut back by 4 bases and J by 8 bases. This CDR3 contains 14 residues. CDR3 coding DNA: TGTGCCAGCAGTTGGGGGACAGGGAGGGATGAGCAGTTCTTC. Amino acid sequence: CASSWGTGRDEQFF.

This chain links TRBV4-1 with TRBJ2-1, with D tentatively TRBD2 (5 bases). Germline V gene lookup returns CDR1 MGHRA and CDR2 YSYEKL. The CDR3 has 15 amino acids. Trimming left V 0 bases short and J 4 bases short, with 10 bases between. The CDR3 DNA sequence: TGCGCCAGCAGCCAAGATCAGAGCGGTTACAATGAGCAGTTCTTC. Translating gives CASSQDQSGYNEQFF.

V and J are TRBV20-1 and TRBJ2-7, with D possibly matching TRBD2 (5 bases). Trimming took 2 bases from V and 0 from J, leaving 23 bases between them. The CDR3 covers 18 residues. The germline CDR1 and CDR2 sequences are DFQATT and SNEGSKA (reference sequence). In DNA form, the CDR3 reads TGCAGTGCTAGATCACCCGACTTGGGAGCTTGGAGCTCCTACGAGCAGTACTTC. It specifies CSARSPDLGAWSSYEQYF.

The rearrangement links TRBV29-1 to TRBJ1-2; a possible D gene is TRBD1 (5 bases). The ends were cut back, 7 bases at V and 2 bases at J, with 14 bases in the middle. CDR1 is SQVTM and CDR2 is ANQGSEA in the germline V gene. This CDR3 spans 13 amino acids. The CDR3, as DNA: TGCAGCGCCTATAGGACACAAAACTATGGCTACACCTTC. This sequence encodes CSAYRTQNYGYTF.

V usage is TRBV29-1 and J usage is TRBJ1-4; 8 nucleotides align to TRBD1. J gave up 7 bases and V 7 bases, and 11 bases lay outside the gene matches. Per the germline V gene, CDR1 is SQVTM and CDR2 is ANQGSEA. The length of the CDR3 is 14 residues. Here the CDR3 DNA reads TGCAGCGCCGCGCTGACAGGGGATGTTGAAAAACTGTTTTTT. It translates to CSAALTGDVEKLFF. Using reference TRBV29-1 and TRBJ1-4 for the parts outside the CDR3, the full variable domain is SAVISQKPSRDICQRGTSLTIQCQVDSQVTMMFWYRQQPGQSLTLIATANQGSEATYESGFVIDKFPISRPNLTFSTLTVSNMSPEDSSIYLCSAALTGDVEKLFFGSGTQLSVL.